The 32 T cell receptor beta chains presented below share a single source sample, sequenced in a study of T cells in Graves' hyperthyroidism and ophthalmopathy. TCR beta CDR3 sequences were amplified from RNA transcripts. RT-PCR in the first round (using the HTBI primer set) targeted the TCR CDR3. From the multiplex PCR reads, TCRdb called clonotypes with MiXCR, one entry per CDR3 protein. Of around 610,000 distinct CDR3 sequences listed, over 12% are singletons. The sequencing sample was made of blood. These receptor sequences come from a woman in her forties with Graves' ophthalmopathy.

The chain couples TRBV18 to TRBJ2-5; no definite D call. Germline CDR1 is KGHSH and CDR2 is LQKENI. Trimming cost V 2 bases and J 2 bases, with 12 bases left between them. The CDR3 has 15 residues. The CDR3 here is CASSPIAGGQETQYF. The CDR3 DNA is TGTGCCAGCTCACCAATAGCTGGCGGACAAGAGACCCAGTACTTC.

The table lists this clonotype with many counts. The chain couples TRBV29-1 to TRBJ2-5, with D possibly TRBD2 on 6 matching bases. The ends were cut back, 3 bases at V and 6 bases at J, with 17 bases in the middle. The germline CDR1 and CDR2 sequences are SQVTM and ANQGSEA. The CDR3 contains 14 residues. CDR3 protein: CSVDISGSGQTQYF. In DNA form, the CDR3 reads TGCAGCGTTGATATCTCCGGGAGCGGGCAGACCCAGTACTTC.

The DNA for the CDR3 is TGTGCCAGCAGCCAAGGCTGGATGAACACTGAAGCTTTCTTT. It is translated as CASSQGWMNTEAFF. V is TRBV3-1 and J is TRBJ1-1; D gene unclear. Between the trimmed V and J ends, which lost 1 base and 0 bases, there was a span of 6 bases. Germline V gene lookup returns CDR1 LGHDT and CDR2 YNNKEL (reference sequence). This CDR3 comprises 14 residues.

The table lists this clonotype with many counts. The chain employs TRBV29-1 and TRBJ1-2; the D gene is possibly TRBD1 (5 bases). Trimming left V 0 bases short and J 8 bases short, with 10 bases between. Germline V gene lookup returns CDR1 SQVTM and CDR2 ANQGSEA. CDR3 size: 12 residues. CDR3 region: CSVEDGRGGYTF. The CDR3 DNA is TGCAGCGTTGAAGATGGTAGGGGAGGCTACACCTTC.

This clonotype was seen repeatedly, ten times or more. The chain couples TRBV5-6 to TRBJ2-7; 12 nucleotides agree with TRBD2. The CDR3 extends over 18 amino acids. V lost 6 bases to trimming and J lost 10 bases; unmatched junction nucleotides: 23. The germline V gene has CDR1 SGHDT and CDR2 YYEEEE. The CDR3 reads CASNLLGALETSGSIQYF. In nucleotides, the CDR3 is TGTGCCAGCAACCTCCTCGGGGCACTAGAGACTAGCGGGAGTATCCAGTACTTC.

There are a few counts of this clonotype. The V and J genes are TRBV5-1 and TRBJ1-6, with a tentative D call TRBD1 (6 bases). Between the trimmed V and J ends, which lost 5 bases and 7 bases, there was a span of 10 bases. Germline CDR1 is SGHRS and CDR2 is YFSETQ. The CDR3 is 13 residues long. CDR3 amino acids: CASRETGNSPLHF. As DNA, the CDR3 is TGCGCCAGCAGAGAAACAGGGAATTCACCCCTCCACTTT.

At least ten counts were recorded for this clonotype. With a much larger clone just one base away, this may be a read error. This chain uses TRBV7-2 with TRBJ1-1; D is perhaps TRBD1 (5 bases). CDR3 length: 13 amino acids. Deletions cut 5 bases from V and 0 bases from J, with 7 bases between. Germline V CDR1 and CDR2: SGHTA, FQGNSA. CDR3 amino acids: CASSGHMNTEAFF. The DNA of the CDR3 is TGTGCCAGCAGCGGACACATGAACACTGAAGCTTTCTTT.

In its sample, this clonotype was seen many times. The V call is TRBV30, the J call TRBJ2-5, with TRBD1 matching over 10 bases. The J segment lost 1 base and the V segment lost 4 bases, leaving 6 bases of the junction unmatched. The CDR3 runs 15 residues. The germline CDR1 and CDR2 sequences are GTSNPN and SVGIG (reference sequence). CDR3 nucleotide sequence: TGTGCCTGGACCAGGGACAGGGGAATCCAAGAGACCCAGTACTTC. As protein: CAWTRDRGIQETQYF.

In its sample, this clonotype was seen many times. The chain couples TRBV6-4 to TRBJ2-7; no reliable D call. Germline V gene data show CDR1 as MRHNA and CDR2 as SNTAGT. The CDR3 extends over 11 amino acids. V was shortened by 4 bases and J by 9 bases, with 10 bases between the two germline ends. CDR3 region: CASSGVRGQYF. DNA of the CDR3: TGTGCCAGCAGTGGGGTCCGCGGGCAGTACTTC.

The CDR3 coding sequence is TGTGCCAGTCATTGTATTAGCGGGCCCTCTGACGAGCAGTACTTC. Translation gives CASHCISGPSDEQYF. The chain links TRBV19 to TRBJ2-7; 7 bases are a match to TRBD2. The ends lost 8 bases at V and 5 bases at J; junction bases unmatched: 15. This CDR3 has 15 amino acids. CDR1 and CDR2 from the germline V gene are LNHDA and SQIVND (reference sequence). Looking up the rest from reference TRBV19 and TRBJ2-7 gives the full variable domain: DGGITQSPKYLFRKEGQNVTLSCEQNLNHDAMYWYRQDPGQGLRLIYYSQIVNDFQKGDIAEGYSVSREKKESFPLTVTSAQKNPTAFYLCASHCISGPSDEQYFGPGTRLTVT.

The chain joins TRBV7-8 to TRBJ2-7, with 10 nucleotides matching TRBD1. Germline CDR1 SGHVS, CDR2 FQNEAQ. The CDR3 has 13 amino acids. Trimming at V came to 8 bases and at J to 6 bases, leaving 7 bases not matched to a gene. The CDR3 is CASGGQGSGEQYF. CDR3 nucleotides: TGTGCCAGCGGGGGACAGGGGTCGGGCGAGCAGTACTTC. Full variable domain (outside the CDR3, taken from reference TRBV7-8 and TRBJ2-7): GAGVSQSPRYKVAKRGQDVALRCDPISGHVSLFWYQQALGQGPEFLTYFQNEAQLDKSGLPSDRFFAERPEGSVSTLKIQRTQQEDSAVYLCASGGQGSGEQYFGPGTRLTVT.

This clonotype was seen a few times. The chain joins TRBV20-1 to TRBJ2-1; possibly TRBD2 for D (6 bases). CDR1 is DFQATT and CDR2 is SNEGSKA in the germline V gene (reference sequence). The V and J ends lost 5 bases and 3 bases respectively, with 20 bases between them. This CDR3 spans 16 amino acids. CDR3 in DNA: TGCAGTGCTGAAACAGAGTGGGCGGGAATCTACAATGAGCAGTTCTTC. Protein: CSAETEWAGIYNEQFF.

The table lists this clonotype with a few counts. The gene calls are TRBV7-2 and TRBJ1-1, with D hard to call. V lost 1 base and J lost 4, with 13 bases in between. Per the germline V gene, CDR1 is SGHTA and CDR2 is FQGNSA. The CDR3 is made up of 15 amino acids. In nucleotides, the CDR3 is TGTGCCAGCAGCTTAGGGACCTCGTGGGCCACTGAAGCTTTCTTT. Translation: CASSLGTSWATEAFF.

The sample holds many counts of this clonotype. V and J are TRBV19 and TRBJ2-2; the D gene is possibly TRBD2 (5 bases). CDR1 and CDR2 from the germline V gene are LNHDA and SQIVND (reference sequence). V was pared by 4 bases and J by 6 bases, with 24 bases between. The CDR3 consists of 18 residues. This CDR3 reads CASSTDMVAGSVAGELFF. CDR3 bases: TGTGCCAGTAGTACCGATATGGTGGCAGGTAGCGTTGCCGGGGAGCTGTTTTTT.

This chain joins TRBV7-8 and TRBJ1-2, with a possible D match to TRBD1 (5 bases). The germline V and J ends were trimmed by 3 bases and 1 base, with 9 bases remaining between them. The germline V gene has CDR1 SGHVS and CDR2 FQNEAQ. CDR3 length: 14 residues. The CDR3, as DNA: TGTGCCAGCAGCTTCGACAGTAATAACTATGGCTACACCTTC. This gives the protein CASSFDSNNYGYTF.

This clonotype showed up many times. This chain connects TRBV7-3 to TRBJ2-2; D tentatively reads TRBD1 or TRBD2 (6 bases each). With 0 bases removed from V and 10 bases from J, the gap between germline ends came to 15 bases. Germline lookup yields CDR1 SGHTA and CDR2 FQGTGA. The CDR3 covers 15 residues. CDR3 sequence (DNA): TGTGCCAGCAGCTTAACTGGGGGCGGGGATGTGGAGCTGTTTTTT. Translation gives CASSLTGGGDVELFF.

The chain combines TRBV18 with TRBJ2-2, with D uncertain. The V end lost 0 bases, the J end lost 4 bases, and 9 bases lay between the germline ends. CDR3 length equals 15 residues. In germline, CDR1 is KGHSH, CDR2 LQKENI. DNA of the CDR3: TGTGCCAGCTCACCACCGACGGCGGCCACCGGGGAGCTGTTTTTT. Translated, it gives CASSPPTAATGELFF.

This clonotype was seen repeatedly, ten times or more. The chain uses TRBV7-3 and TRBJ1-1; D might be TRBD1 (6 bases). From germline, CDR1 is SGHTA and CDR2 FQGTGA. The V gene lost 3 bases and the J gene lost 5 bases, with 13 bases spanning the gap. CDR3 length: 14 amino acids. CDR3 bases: TGTGCCAGCAGCTTCGGGCAGGGGTTTACTGAAGCTTTCTTT. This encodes CASSFGQGFTEAFF.

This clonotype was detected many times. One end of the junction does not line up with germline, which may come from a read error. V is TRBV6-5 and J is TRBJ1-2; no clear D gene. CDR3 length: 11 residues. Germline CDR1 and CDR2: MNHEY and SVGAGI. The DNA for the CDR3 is TGTGCCAGCAGTTGGGGATATGTCTACACCTTC. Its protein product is CASSWGYVYTF.

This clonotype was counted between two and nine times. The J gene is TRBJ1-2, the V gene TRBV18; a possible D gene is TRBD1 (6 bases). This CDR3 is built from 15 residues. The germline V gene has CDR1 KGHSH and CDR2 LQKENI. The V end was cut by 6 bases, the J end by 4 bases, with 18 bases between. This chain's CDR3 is CASSPMAGAGYGYTF. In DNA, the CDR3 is TGTGCCAGCTCCCCCATGGCGGGGGCAGGCTATGGCTACACCTTC. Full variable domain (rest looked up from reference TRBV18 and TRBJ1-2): NAGVMQNPRHLVRRRGQEARLRCSPMKGHSHVYWYRQLPEEGLKFMVYLQKENIIDESGMPKERFSAEFPKEGPSILRIQQVVRGDSAAYFCASSPMAGAGYGYTFGSGTRLTVV.

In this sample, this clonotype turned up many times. CDR3 sequence (DNA): TGTGCCAGCCAAGTAGACGGGACGCTGTATGGCTACACCTTC. Its translation: CASQVDGTLYGYTF. The J gene is TRBJ1-2, the V gene TRBV28; possible D gene TRBD1, 5 bases. In germline, CDR1 is MDHEN, CDR2 SYDVKM. The CDR3 has 14 amino acids. V shed 8 bases and J shed 5 bases, with 18 bases lying between them.

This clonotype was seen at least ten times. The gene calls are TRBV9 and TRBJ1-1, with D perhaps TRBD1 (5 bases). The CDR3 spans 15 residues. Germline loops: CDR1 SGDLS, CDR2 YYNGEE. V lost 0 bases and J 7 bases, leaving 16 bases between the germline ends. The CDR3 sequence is CASSVVQGEGSEAFF. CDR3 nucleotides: TGTGCCAGCAGCGTAGTCCAGGGTGAGGGAAGTGAAGCTTTCTTT.

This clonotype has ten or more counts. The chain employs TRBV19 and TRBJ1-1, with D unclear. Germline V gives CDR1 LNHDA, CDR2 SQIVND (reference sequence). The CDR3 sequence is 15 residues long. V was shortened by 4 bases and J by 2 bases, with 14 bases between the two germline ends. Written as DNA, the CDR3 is TGTGCCAGTAGTAACTGGGGAGGTCGCAACACTGAAGCTTTCTTT. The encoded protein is CASSNWGGRNTEAFF. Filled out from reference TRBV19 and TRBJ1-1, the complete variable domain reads DGGITQSPKYLFRKEGQNVTLSCEQNLNHDAMYWYRQDPGQGLRLIYYSQIVNDFQKGDIAEGYSVSREKKESFPLTVTSAQKNPTAFYLCASSNWGGRNTEAFFGQGTRLTVV.

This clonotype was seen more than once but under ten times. In DNA form, the CDR3 reads TGCGCCAGCAGCTTTGAGGGAGAAGAGACCCAGTACTTC. This codes for CASSFEGEETQYF. The genes are TRBV5-1 and TRBJ2-5; TRBD2 is a possible D gene (5 bases). V dropped 2 bases and J dropped 3 bases, with 8 bases sitting between them. The CDR3 has 13 residues. Germline V gene sequence: CDR1 SGHRS, CDR2 YFSETQ.

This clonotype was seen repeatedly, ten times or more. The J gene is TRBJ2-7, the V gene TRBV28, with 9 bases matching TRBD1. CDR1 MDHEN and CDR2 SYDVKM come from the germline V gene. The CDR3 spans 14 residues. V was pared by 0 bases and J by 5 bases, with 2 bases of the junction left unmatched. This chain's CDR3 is CASSLWDRGDEQYF. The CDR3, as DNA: TGTGCCAGCAGTTTATGGGACAGGGGCGACGAGCAGTACTTC.

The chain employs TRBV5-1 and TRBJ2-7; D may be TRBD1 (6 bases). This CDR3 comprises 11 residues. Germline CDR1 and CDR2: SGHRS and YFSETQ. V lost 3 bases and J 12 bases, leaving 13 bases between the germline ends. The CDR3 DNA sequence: TGCGCCAGCAGCTGGGGACAACAAAGGTACTTC. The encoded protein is CASSWGQQRYF.

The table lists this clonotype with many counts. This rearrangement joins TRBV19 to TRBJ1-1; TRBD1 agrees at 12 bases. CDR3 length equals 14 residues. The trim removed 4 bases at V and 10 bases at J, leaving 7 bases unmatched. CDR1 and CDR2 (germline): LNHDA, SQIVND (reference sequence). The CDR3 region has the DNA TGTGCCAGTAGTAAGGGACAGGGGGCCCTTGGAGCTTTCTTT. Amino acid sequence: CASSKGQGALGAFF. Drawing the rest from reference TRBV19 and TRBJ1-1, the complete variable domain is DGGITQSPKYLFRKEGQNVTLSCEQNLNHDAMYWYRQDPGQGLRLIYYSQIVNDFQKGDIAEGYSVSREKKESFPLTVTSAQKNPTAFYLCASSKGQGALGAFFGQGTRLTVV.

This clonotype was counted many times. The CDR3 DNA sequence: TGTGCCAGCTCACCCACTAGCGGCCCTGAGCAGTACTTC. It is translated as CASSPTSGPEQYF. The V call is TRBV18, the J call TRBJ2-7, with 8 bases that match TRBD2. The CDR3 loop spans 13 amino acids. Germline V lookup: CDR1 KGHSH, CDR2 LQKENI. V was clipped by 3 bases and J by 7 bases; unmatched bases: 5.

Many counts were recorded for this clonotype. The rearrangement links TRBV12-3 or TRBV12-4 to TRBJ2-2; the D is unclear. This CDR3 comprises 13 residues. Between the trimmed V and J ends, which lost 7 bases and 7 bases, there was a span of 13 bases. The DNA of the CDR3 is TGTGCCAGCACCTTAGGCAGAGACGGGGAGCTGTTTTTT. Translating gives CASTLGRDGELFF.

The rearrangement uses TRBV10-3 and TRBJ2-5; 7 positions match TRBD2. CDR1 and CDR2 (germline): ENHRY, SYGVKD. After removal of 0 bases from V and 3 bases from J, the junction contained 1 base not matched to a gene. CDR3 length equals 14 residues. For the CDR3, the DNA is TGTGCCATCAGTGAGTCGGCGGGAGAAGAGACCCAGTACTTC. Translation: CAISESAGEETQYF.

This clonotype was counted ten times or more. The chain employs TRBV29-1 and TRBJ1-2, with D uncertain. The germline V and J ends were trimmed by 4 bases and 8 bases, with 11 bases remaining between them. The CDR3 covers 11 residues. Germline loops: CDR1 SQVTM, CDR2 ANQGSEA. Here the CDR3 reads CSVGRSWGYTF. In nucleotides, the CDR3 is TGCAGCGTTGGGAGGAGTTGGGGCTACACCTTC.

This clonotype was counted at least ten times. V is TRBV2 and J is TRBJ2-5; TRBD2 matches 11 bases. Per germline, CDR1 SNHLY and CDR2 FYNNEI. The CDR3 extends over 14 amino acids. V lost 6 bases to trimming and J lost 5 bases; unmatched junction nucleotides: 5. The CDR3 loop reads CASRATSGSETQYF. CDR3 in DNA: TGTGCCAGCAGGGCCACTAGCGGGAGCGAGACCCAGTACTTC.